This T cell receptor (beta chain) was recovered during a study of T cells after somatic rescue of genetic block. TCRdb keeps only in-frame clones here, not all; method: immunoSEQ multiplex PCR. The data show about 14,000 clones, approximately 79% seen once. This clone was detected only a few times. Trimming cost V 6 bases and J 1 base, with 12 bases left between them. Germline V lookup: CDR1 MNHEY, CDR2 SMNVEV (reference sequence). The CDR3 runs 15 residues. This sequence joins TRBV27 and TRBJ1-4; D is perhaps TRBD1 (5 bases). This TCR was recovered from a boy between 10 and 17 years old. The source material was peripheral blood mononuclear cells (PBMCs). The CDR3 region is CASRFRGGTNEKLFF. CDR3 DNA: TGTGCCAGCAGATTTCGGGGGGGAACTAATGAAAAACTGTTTTTT.